This T cell receptor beta chain was recorded in a study of brain T cells in children with intractable seizures. Regarding the study as a whole: HCMV serostatus was not known, and viral specificity came from CDR3 similarity only. Absence of clones before surgery may stem from lower sequencing depth.

The sequenced cases were selected for having the highest brain T cell transcript signatures. Patients received at least one anti-epileptic drug before surgery. Of note for this clone: Its specificity is not known.

Assay used: immunoSEQ multiplex PCR; TCRdb lists only in-frame clones, some missing. This table has around 80,000 clones, around nine tenths appearing once. The CDR3 runs to 16 residues. The germline V gene encodes CDR1 SGHNT and CDR2 YENEEA. The V and J ends lost 4 bases and 0 bases, in that order; junction bases with no gene match: 6. The sequence came from a girl aged 2-10 years with Rasmussen encephalitis and intractable seizures. The V gene is TRBV11-3, the J gene TRBJ2-1; 7 bases agree with TRBD1. This material consisted of peripheral blood, taken at surgery. The chain's CDR3 is CASSSGTVISYNEQFF. DNA for the CDR3: TGTGCCAGCAGCTCCGGGACAGTTATCTCCTACAATGAGCAGTTCTTC.